What follows is one TCR beta chain and its context. The method was immunoSEQ multiplex PCR; TCRdb's version includes in-frame clones alone and lacks a portion of them. The table has some 150,000 clones, over 75% seen once; the top ten hold about 40%. V was clipped by 1 base and J by 8 bases, with 17 bases between them. This CDR3 is 15 amino acids long. CDR1 is LGHNA and CDR2 is YNFKEQ in the germline V gene. These data belong to a study of blood T cell repertoires in COVID-19. The receptor was derived from a human donor in a cohort sampled during active COVID-19. The rearrangement links TRBV4-2 to TRBJ1-2; D unclear. The sequencing sample was made of peripheral blood. The CDR3 DNA is TGTGCCAGCAGCCAAGTCGCCGGACGCGCGGGGGGCTACACCTTC. It specifies CASSQVAGRAGGYTF.